This T cell receptor (beta chain) was documented in a study of blood T cell repertoires in COVID-19 (dated by TCRdb to the early 2020s). In terms of the full investigation: Samples covering the acute and convalescent phases of COVID-19 were provided by collaborators in the United States, Italy and Spain. The prospective study material was composed of cDNA or gDNA derived from T cells, B-cell-depleted T cells, or PBMCs. The dataset comprised deeply sampled blood TCRbeta repertoires from subjects exposed to, actively infected with, or recovered from COVID-19. A freely available public database, intended as a resource for researchers studying the immune response to SARS-CoV-2, is where the repertoires were released. The samples were drawn from the first 160 participants of the ongoing ImmuneRACE study and from 950 to 1,500 subjects provided by 6 global collaborators. A de-identified subject ID, COVID-19 status, age in years and sex were almost always included in the sample metadata. Where HLA class I and class II types were available, the types were taken from metadata supplied by the sample provider, not from assay-based typing. Here is what the overall study found, with its caveats: Clinical and demographic metadata were provided uncurated, with the amount varying by source and participant.

Collaborating institutions collected whole blood in K2EDTA tubes following their own protocols. For TCRbeta analysis, collaborator samples were shipped as frozen whole blood, as isolated PBMCs, or as DNA extracted from either sample type. The immunoSEQ Assay, a bias-controlled multiplex PCR, was used to amplify TCRbeta CDR3 regions from genomic DNA. On the authors' methods: The number of nucleated cells in each sample was estimated by amplification of reference gene primers within the assay. To quantify the absolute abundance of each unique TCRbeta CDR3 rearrangement, sequence reads were collapsed and filtered. For each sample, productive Simpson clonality was calculated as the square root of Simpson's diversity index across productive rearrangements. Held by TCRdb, this immuneACCESS table contains in-frame sequences only and omits some clones. Under half of the omission traces to an unresolved V gene where checked; the cause of the rest is unknown. D and trimming were read from the DNA, whereas the V and J calls and clone size are those reported in that table. The sample table holds 150,000 or so clones, of which 70% to 90% were seen once. The ten largest account for approximately 4% of the sample.

Including cysteine and phenylalanine, the CDR3 has 13 amino acids. Solely the CDR3 DNA is kept, with 39 bases framed from the first base. V is clipped by 0 bases and J by 4 bases, and the sequence between their germline boundaries is 7 bases long. CDR1 and CDR2 are drawn from the germline V gene: SGHDN, FVKESK. Points on this clone: What this receptor recognizes is not known. No much larger clone is present one base from it, and per-base qualities are unavailable.

The rearranged chain carries TRBV14 and TRBJ2-7; the D gene is not confidently resolved. The material sequenced was peripheral blood. The origin of this receptor is a woman in her 70s with acute or convalescent COVID-19. The DNA reads TGTGCCAGCAGCCAAGATACTAAATACGAGCAGTACTTC. Its protein reads: CASSQDTKYEQYF.